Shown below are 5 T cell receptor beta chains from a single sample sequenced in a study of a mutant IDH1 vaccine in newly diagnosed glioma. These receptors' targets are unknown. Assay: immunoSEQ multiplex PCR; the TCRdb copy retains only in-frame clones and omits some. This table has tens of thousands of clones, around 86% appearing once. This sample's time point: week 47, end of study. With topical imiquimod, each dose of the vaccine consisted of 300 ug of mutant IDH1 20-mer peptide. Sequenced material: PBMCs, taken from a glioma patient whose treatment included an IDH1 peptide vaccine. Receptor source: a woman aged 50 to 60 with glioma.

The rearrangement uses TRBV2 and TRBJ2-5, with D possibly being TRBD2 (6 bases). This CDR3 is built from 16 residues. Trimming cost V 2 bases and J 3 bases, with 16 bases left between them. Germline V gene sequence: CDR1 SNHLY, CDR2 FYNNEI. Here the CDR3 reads CASSENRASVKETQYF. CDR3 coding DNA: TGTGCCAGCAGTGAAAATAGGGCTAGCGTTAAAGAGACCCAGTACTTC.

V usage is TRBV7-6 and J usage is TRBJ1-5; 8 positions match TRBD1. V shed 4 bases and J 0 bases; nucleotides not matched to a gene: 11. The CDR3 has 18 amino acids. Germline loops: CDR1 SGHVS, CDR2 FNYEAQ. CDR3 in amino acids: CASSSWPRGQDSNQPQHF. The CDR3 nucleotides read TGTGCCAGCAGCTCGTGGCCTCGGGGACAGGATAGCAATCAGCCCCAGCATTTT.

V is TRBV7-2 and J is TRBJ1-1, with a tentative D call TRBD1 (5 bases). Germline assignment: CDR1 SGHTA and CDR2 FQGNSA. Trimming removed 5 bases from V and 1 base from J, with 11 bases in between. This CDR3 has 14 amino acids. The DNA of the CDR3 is TGTGCCAGCAGCGCCAGGGTATCGAACACTGAAGCTTTCTTT. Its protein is CASSARVSNTEAFF.

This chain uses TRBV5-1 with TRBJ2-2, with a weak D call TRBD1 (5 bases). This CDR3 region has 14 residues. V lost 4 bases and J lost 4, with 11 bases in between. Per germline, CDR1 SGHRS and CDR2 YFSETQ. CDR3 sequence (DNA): TGCGCCAGCAGCGTGACAGATTCCACCGGGGAGCTGTTTTTT. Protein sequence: CASSVTDSTGELFF.

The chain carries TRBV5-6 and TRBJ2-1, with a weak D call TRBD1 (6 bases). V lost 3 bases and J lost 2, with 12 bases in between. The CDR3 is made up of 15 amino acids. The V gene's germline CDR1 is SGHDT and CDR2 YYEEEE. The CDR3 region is CASSYRGLTYNEQFF. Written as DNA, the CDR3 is TGTGCCAGCAGCTATAGGGGGTTGACCTACAATGAGCAGTTCTTC.